The 32 T cell receptor beta chains below all came from one sample that was sequenced in a study of blood T cell repertoires in COVID-19. Measured with immunoSEQ multiplex PCR; TCRdb has only the in-frame clones, and not every one. The sample has about 150,000 clones; roughly nine tenths are singletons. Sample: peripheral blood. The receptors originated from a man in his late teens or twenties with COVID-19, enrolled during active disease.

The genes are TRBV15 and TRBJ1-5, with a possible D match to TRBD1 (5 bases). The CDR3 consists of 16 residues. Germline assignment: CDR1 LNHNV and CDR2 YYDKDF (reference sequence). Trimming left V 5 bases short and J 0 bases short, with 14 bases between. The DNA of the CDR3 is TGTGCCACCAGCCCTCACGGGGGGGTTAGCAATCAGCCCCAGCATTTT. Its translation is CATSPHGGVSNQPQHF.

This chain uses TRBV27 with TRBJ2-7, with 10 bases fitting TRBD1. This CDR3 spans 14 amino acids. V was pared by 6 bases and J by 4 bases, with 6 bases of the junction left unmatched. CDR1 and CDR2 (germline): MNHEY, SMNVEV (reference sequence). The CDR3 spells CASSAGQGLYEQYF. The CDR3 DNA is TGTGCCAGCAGCGCGGGACAGGGGTTATACGAGCAGTACTTC.

The chain employs TRBV28 and TRBJ2-5; 7 bases align to TRBD1. The germline CDR1 and CDR2 sequences are MDHEN and SYDVKM. The CDR3 runs to 14 residues. Germline trimming cut 5 bases from V and 2 bases from J; bases unmatched to any gene: 5. CDR3 loop: CASSPGQEQETQYF. The DNA of the CDR3 is TGTGCCAGCAGTCCCGGACAGGAACAAGAGACCCAGTACTTC.

The chain carries TRBV28 and TRBJ2-7; D is unresolved. The germline V gene encodes CDR1 MDHEN and CDR2 SYDVKM. Trimming removed 5 bases at V and 2 bases at J, with 16 bases between. This CDR3 is 15 amino acids long. The CDR3 nucleotides read TGTGCCAGCAGTCCCCCTCGTGAGTTAGCCTACGAGCAGTACTTC. It is translated as CASSPPRELAYEQYF.

This clone has only a few counts. Mismatch with germline at one junction end may stem from a read error. The CDR3 DNA reads as TGTGCCAGCTCTCGCGGGACGTTGTCTAATGAAAAACTGCTTTTT. Protein sequence: CASSRGTLSNEKLLF. The V call is TRBV18, the J call TRBJ1-4; perhaps TRBD1 as D (5 bases). The CDR3 is made up of 15 amino acids. Germline CDR1 reads KGHSH; CDR2 reads LQKENI.

The V and J genes are TRBV6-2 or TRBV6-3 and TRBJ2-5; D possibly corresponds to TRBD1 (6 bases). Germline CDR1 MNHEY, CDR2 SVGEGT. This CDR3 comprises 15 residues. Trimming pared 2 bases from V and 2 bases from J, leaving 12 bases between. Here the CDR3 reads CASSYIGQTQETQYF. The CDR3 DNA is TGTGCCAGCAGTTACATCGGACAGACACAAGAGACCCAGTACTTC.

The chain links TRBV9 to TRBJ2-3; TRBD2 agrees at 9 bases. This CDR3 spans 15 amino acids. With V trimmed by 0 bases and J by 7 bases, 6 bases remained unmatched. Germline loops: CDR1 SGDLS, CDR2 YYNGEE. The DNA of the CDR3 is TGTGCCAGCAGCGTAGTTAGCGGGAGTTCGAATACGCAGTATTTT. Translation: CASSVVSGSSNTQYF.

CDR3 DNA: TGTGCCATCAGACGGGACAGGGACGGACAGCCCCAGCATTTT. Residues: CAIRRDRDGQPQHF. This chain uses TRBV10-3 with TRBJ1-5, with 9 bases matching TRBD1. The trim removed 6 bases at V and 7 bases at J, leaving 7 bases unmatched. Germline V gives CDR1 ENHRY, CDR2 SYGVKD. The CDR3 runs 14 residues.

The J gene is TRBJ2-3, the V gene TRBV7-2; TRBD1 might be the D (6 bases). CDR3 length: 13 amino acids. Trimming took 1 base from V and 12 from J, leaving 14 bases between them. CDR1 is SGHTA, CDR2 FQGNSA, per germline. The CDR3 is CASSLGRTANQYF. The CDR3 coding sequence is TGTGCCAGCAGCTTAGGCAGGACAGCCAACCAGTATTTT.

The chain links TRBV27 to TRBJ1-5, with D tentatively TRBD1 (5 bases). This CDR3 has 14 amino acids. Between the trimmed V and J ends, which lost 2 bases and 2 bases, there was a span of 7 bases. Germline V lookup: CDR1 MNHEY, CDR2 SMNVEV (reference sequence). The CDR3: CASSLTGGNQPQHF. CDR3 DNA sequence: TGTGCCAGCAGTTTAACGGGGGGCAATCAGCCCCAGCATTTT.

This clone was detected only a few times. CDR3 in DNA: TGTGCCAGTAGGAAACAGGGGGCGAATCAGCCCCAGCATTTT. This codes for CASRKQGANQPQHF. The genes are TRBV19 and TRBJ1-5; the match to TRBD1 covers 9 bases. The CDR3 contains 14 residues. The germline V gene has CDR1 LNHDA and CDR2 SQIVND (reference sequence). V was pared by 6 bases and J by 4 bases, with 4 bases of the junction left unmatched. Combining the CDR3 with reference TRBV19 and TRBJ1-5 gives the whole variable domain DGGITQSPKYLFRKEGQNVTLSCEQNLNHDAMYWYRQDPGQGLRLIYYSQIVNDFQKGDIAEGYSVSREKKESFPLTVTSAQKNPTAFYLCASRKQGANQPQHFGDGTRLSIL.

The CDR3: CASSPFGGAGGNTGELFF. DNA for the CDR3: TGCGCCAGCAGCCCCTTCGGAGGTGCAGGGGGGAACACCGGGGAGCTGTTTTTT. The rearrangement joins TRBV4-3 to TRBJ2-2; 7 bases are a match to TRBD1. Germline CDR1 and CDR2: LGHNA and YSLEER. This CDR3 is 18 amino acids long. J lost 1 base, V lost 4 bases, and 12 bases had no gene match.

This clone occurred a few times. This chain joins TRBV5-1 and TRBJ2-7; D is perhaps TRBD1 (6 bases). Trimming shortened V by 4 bases and J by 2 bases, and 13 bases separated the two germline ends. Germline CDR1 reads SGHRS; CDR2 reads YFSETQ. The CDR3 extends over 14 amino acids. Here the CDR3 reads CASSRNTGTYEQYF. DNA of the CDR3: TGCGCCAGCAGCAGAAATACAGGGACCTACGAGCAGTACTTC.

The V gene is TRBV11-3, the J gene TRBJ2-3; the match to TRBD2 covers 12 bases. The ends lost 2 bases at V and 5 bases at J; junction bases unmatched: 2. Looked up from germline, CDR1 is SGHNT and CDR2 is YENEEA. CDR3 length equals 15 residues. The CDR3 sequence: CASSLLAGGLDTQYF. The CDR3 DNA reads as TGTGCCAGCAGCTTACTAGCGGGAGGGTTAGATACGCAGTATTTT.

The chain carries TRBV28 and TRBJ2-7, with D maybe TRBD2 (6 bases). Trimming stripped 7 bases from V and 0 bases from J, with 13 bases between. CDR3 length equals 14 residues. Germline-derived CDR1 and CDR2 are MDHEN and SYDVKM. CDR3 protein: CASTLRGFSYEQYF. CDR3 sequence (DNA): TGTGCCAGCACCCTCCGGGGGTTCTCCTACGAGCAGTACTTC.

The rearrangement links TRBV5-1 to TRBJ2-2, with 8 bases aligning to TRBD2. The CDR3 consists of 16 residues. The germline V gene has CDR1 SGHRS and CDR2 YFSETQ. J lost 5 bases, V lost 0 bases, and 6 bases had no gene match. CDR3 region: CASSLDTSGGTGELFF. The CDR3 DNA reads TGCGCCAGCAGCTTGGACACTAGCGGAGGTACCGGGGAGCTGTTTTTT.

This CDR3 reads CATSRGRGINQPQHF. CDR3 DNA: TGTGCCACCAGCAGAGGGAGAGGGATCAATCAGCCCCAGCATTTT. The chain combines TRBV15 with TRBJ1-5, with D unresolved. The CDR3 has 15 residues. Deletions cut 1 base from V and 3 bases from J, with 10 bases between. From germline, CDR1 is LNHNV and CDR2 YYDKDF (reference sequence).

The chain employs TRBV6-5 and TRBJ1-2; 10 bases fit TRBD1. Germline CDR1 reads MNHEY; CDR2 reads SVGAGI. This CDR3 is built from 15 residues. Trimming removed 6 bases from V and 5 bases from J; junction bases left unmatched: 9. CDR3 nucleotides: TGTGCCAGCAGCCCGGGACAGGGGTTTAGGTATGGCTACACCTTC. Protein product: CASSPGQGFRYGYTF.

This chain links TRBV11-2 with TRBJ1-6; a weak D match, TRBD1 (6 bases). From germline, CDR1 is SGHAT and CDR2 FQNNGV. CDR3 length: 14 amino acids. V lost 3 bases and J 10 bases, leaving 13 bases between the germline ends. CDR3 in amino acids: CASSLVRGRSPLHF. The CDR3 region has the DNA TGTGCCAGCAGCTTGGTCAGGGGTCGATCACCCCTCCACTTT.

The chain recombines TRBV6-4 with TRBJ2-1, with 10 bases that match TRBD2. CDR3 length: 14 residues. In germline, CDR1 is MRHNA, CDR2 SNTAGT. Losses at the gene ends were 3 bases for V and 8 bases for J; bases not matched to a gene: 4. The CDR3: CASSELAGAYEQFF. In DNA form, the CDR3 reads TGTGCCAGCAGTGAGCTAGCGGGAGCTTATGAGCAGTTCTTC.

In its sample, this clone was seen once. The chain employs TRBV10-3 and TRBJ2-1; TRBD1 matches at 9 bases. The germline gives CDR1 ENHRY, CDR2 SYGVKD. V lost 6 bases and J lost 5; bases outside the gene matches: 11. The length of the CDR3 is 16 residues. This CDR3 is CAIRSDRGGGNNEQFF. The CDR3 region has the DNA TGTGCCATCAGGTCGGACAGGGGCGGAGGAAACAATGAGCAGTTCTTC.

V is TRBV29-1 and J is TRBJ2-2, with D possibly being TRBD2 (5 bases). Germline V gene sequence: CDR1 SQVTM, CDR2 ANQGSEA. V lost 3 bases, J lost 4 bases, and 15 bases lay in between. The CDR3 is 15 residues long. CDR3 amino acids: CSVDVVGVGTGELFF. Here the CDR3 DNA reads TGCAGCGTTGATGTGGTGGGAGTTGGCACCGGGGAGCTGTTTTTT.

V usage is TRBV2 and J usage is TRBJ1-2, with 11 bases fitting TRBD1. Trimming cost V 8 bases and J 5 bases; bases outside gene matches: 10. CDR3 length: 15 residues. Per the germline V gene, CDR1 is SNHLY and CDR2 is FYNNEI. Written as DNA, the CDR3 is TGTGCCAGCCCAGGAGGGACAGGGGGTAGATATGGCTACACCTTC. This encodes CASPGGTGGRYGYTF.

The genes are TRBV28 and TRBJ2-2; 11 nucleotides match TRBD2. CDR1 and CDR2 from the germline V gene are MDHEN and SYDVKM. The CDR3 is 15 residues long. Trimming took 5 bases from V and 4 from J; bases not matched to a gene: 3. Here the CDR3 reads CASSASGRLTGELFF. CDR3 coding DNA: TGTGCCAGCAGTGCTAGCGGGAGGCTCACCGGGGAGCTGTTTTTT.

This sequence joins TRBV5-1 and TRBJ1-2; 7 bases agree with TRBD1. CDR1 is SGHRS, CDR2 YFSETQ, per germline. The trim removed 5 bases at V and 4 bases at J, leaving 8 bases unmatched. This CDR3 has 14 amino acids. The CDR3 bases are TGCGCCAGCAGAGAATCGGGACAGTCCTATGGCTACACCTTC. This codes for CASRESGQSYGYTF.

Only a few counts were recorded for this clone. The CDR3 DNA sequence: TGTGCCAGCAGCCAACCCAGACTAGCGGGTGACAATGAGCAGTTCTTC. Its protein is CASSQPRLAGDNEQFF. The genes are TRBV3-1 (or the pseudogene TRBV3-2) and TRBJ2-1; 10 bases align to TRBD2. The germline V gene has CDR1 LGHDT and CDR2 YNNKEL (reference sequence). The CDR3 is made up of 16 amino acids. With 2 bases clipped from V and 5 bases from J, the junction kept 6 bases outside the gene matches.

CDR3 sequence (DNA): TGTGCCAGCAGCGCTTACATCAACACCGGGGAGCTGTTTTTT. Its protein is CASSAYINTGELFF. This sequence joins TRBV9 and TRBJ2-2; D is unclear. This CDR3 is 14 amino acids long. Germline assignment: CDR1 SGDLS and CDR2 YYNGEE. V gave up 3 bases and J gave up 2 bases, with 8 bases separating them. Combining the CDR3 with reference TRBV9 and TRBJ2-2 gives the whole variable domain DSGVTQTPKHLITATGQRVTLRCSPRSGDLSVYWYQQSLDQGLQFLIQYYNGEERAKGNILERFSAQQFPDLHSELNLSSLELGDSALYFCASSAYINTGELFFGEGSRLTVL.

The chain recombines TRBV12-3 or TRBV12-4 with TRBJ2-1; 8 bases fit TRBD2. The CDR3 is 12 amino acids. J lost 8 bases, V lost 6 bases, and 3 bases had no gene match. The CDR3 sequence: CASRGLADEQFF. The CDR3 DNA is TGTGCCAGCAGAGGACTAGCTGATGAGCAGTTCTTC.

The gene calls are TRBV7-6 and TRBJ1-1; D not certain. Germline assignment: CDR1 SGHVS and CDR2 FNYEAQ. The V gene lost 5 bases and the J gene lost 5 bases, with 12 bases spanning the gap. The CDR3 has 13 amino acids. The CDR3 region has the DNA TGTGCCAGCAGCGTCGAGGGATATACTGAAGCTTTCTTT. Translating gives CASSVEGYTEAFF.

The rearrangement links TRBV11-3 to TRBJ2-7; 7 positions match TRBD1. CDR1 is SGHNT and CDR2 is YENEEA in the germline V gene. The ends lost 5 bases at V and 7 bases at J; junction bases unmatched: 8. CDR3 length: 13 amino acids. DNA of the CDR3: TGTGCCAGCAGCAAGGGACAGAGAGGAGAGCAGTACTTC. It is translated as CASSKGQRGEQYF.

The chain combines TRBV21-1 with TRBJ2-7; the listed D gene, TRBD1, was not tested against the DNA. TRBV21-1 corresponds to a pseudogene. CDR3 length equals 16 residues. The CDR3 DNA reads as TGTGCCAGCAGCAAAGCCCGGGACAGGGTATCCTACGAGCAGTACTTC. This gives the protein CASSKARDRVSYEQYF.

The V gene is TRBV6-5, the J gene TRBJ2-7; 10 nucleotides line up with TRBD1. V lost 6 bases and J lost 3; bases outside the gene matches: 5. The CDR3 length is 14 residues. The germline CDR1 and CDR2 sequences are MNHEY and SVGAGI. The CDR3, as DNA: TGTGCCAGCAGGCAGGGACAGGGGATCTACGAGCAGTACTTC. Its protein is CASRQGQGIYEQYF.